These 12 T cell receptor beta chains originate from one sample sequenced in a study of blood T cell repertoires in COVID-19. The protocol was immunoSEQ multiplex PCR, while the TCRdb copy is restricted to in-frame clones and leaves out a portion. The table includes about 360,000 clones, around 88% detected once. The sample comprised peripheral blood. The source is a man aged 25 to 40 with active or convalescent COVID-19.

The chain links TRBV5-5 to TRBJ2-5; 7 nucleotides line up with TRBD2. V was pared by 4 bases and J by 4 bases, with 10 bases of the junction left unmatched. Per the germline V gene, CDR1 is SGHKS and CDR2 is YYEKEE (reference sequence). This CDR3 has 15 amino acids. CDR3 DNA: TGTGCCAGCAGCCCCGAGATAGGGAGGGGAGAGACCCAGTACTTC. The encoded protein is CASSPEIGRGETQYF.

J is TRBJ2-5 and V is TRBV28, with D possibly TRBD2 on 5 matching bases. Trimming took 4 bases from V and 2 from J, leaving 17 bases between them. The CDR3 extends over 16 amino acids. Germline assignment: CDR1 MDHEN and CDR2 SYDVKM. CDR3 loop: CASSSVGAEKQETQYF. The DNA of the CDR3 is TGTGCCAGCAGTTCGGTTGGAGCGGAGAAGCAAGAGACCCAGTACTTC.

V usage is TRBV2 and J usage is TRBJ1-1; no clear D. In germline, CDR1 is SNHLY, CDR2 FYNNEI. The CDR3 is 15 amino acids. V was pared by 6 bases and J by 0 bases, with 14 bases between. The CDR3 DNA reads TGTGCCAGCAGACGTAGGTCCACAGTGAACACTGAAGCTTTCTTT. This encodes CASRRRSTVNTEAFF.

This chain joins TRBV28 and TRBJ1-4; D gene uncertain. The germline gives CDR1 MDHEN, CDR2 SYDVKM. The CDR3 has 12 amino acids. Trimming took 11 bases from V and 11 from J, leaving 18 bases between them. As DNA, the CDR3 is TGTGCCTCCTCCGACCAGGCCTGGAAACTGTTTTTT. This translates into CASSDQAWKLFF.

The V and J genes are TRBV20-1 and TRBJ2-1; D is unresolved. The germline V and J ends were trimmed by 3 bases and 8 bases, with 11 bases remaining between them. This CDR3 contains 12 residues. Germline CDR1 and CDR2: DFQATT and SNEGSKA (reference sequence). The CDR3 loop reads CSASPSIYEQFF. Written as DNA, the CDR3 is TGCAGTGCTAGTCCTAGTATTTATGAGCAGTTCTTC.

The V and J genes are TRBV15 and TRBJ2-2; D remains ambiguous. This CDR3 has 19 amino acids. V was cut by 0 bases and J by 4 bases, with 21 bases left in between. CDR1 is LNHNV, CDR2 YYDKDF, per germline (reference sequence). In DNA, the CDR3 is TGTGCCACCAGCAGAGAGATCAATATAGGTCAGAGCGCCACCGGGGAGCTGTTTTTT. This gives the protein CATSREINIGQSATGELFF.

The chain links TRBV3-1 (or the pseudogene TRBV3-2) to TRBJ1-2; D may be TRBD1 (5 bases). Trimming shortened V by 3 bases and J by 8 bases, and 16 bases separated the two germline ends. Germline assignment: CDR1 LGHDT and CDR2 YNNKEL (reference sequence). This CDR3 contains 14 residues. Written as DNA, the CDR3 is TGTGCCAGCAGCCATGATCAGGGACTGGGAGGCTACACCTTC. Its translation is CASSHDQGLGGYTF.

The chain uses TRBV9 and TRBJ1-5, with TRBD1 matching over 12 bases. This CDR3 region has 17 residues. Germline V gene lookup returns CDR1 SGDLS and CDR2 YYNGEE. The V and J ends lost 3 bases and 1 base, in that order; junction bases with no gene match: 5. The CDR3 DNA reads TGTGCCAGCAGCGGTGGGACAGGGGGCTTGAGCAATCAGCCCCAGCATTTT. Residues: CASSGGTGGLSNQPQHF.

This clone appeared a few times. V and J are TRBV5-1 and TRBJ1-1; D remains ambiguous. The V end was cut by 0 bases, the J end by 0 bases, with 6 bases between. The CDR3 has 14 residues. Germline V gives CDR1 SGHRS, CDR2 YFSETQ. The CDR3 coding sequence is TGCGCCAGCAGCTTGGATCCCGTGAACACTGAAGCTTTCTTT. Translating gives CASSLDPVNTEAFF.

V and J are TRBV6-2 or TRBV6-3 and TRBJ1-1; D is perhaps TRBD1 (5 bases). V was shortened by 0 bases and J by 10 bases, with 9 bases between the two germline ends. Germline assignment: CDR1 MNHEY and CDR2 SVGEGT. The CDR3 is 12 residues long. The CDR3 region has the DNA TGTGCCAGCAGTTACTCGGTCAGGGCAGCTTTCTTT. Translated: CASSYSVRAAFF.

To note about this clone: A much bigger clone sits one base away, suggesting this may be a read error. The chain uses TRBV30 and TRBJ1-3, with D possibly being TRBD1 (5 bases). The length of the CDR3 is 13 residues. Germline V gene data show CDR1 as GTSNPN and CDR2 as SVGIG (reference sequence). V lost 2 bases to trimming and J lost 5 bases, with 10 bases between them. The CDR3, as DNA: TGTGCCTGGAGTATACCAGGGAGAAACACCATATATTTT. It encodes CAWSIPGRNTIYF.

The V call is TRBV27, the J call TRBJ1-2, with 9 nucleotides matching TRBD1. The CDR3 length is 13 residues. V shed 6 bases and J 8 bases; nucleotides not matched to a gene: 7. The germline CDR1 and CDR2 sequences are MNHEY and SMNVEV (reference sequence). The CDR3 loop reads CASRGQGRGGYTF. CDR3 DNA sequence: TGTGCCAGCAGAGGACAGGGGAGGGGCGGCTACACCTTC.